This T cell receptor (beta chain) was obtained from a study of blood T cell repertoires in COVID-19 (dated by TCRdb to 2020 to 2022). Context from the whole study: Collaborator samples came from the United States, Italy and Spain and covered acute and convalescent phases of COVID-19. The repertoires were released in a freely available public database meant as a resource for research on the immune response to SARS-CoV-2. Nearly every sample came with metadata listing a de-identified subject ID, COVID-19 status, age in years and sex. The prospective study material was composed of cDNA or gDNA derived from T cells, B-cell-depleted T cells, or PBMCs. Samples were obtained from the ongoing ImmuneRACE study (first 160 participants) and from 1,000 to 1,500 subjects provided by 6 global collaborators. Deeply sampled blood TCRbeta repertoires from subjects exposed to, actively infected with, or recovered from COVID-19 were included in the dataset. Where available, HLA class I and class II types were taken from metadata supplied by the sample provider and were not determined by assay-based typing. What the work shows at the level of the full study, not this receptor alone: The amount of clinical and demographic metadata varied by source and participant and was provided uncurated.

V lost 3 bases and J lost 6 bases; the stretch between them is 11 bases long. The CDR3 contains 14 residues, cysteine and phenylalanine counted. Only the CDR3 DNA is retained, 42 bases long and in frame from the first base. Taken from the germline V gene, the CDR1 and CDR2 loops are SGHTA and FQGNSA. Collaborating institutions collected whole blood in K2EDTA tubes following their own protocols. Collaborator samples were shipped for TCRbeta analysis as frozen whole blood, isolated PBMCs, or DNA extracted from either sample type. TCRbeta CDR3 regions were amplified from genomic DNA by means of the immunoSEQ Assay, a bias-controlled multiplex PCR. The authors processed their data as follows. The number of nucleated cells in each sample was estimated by amplification of reference gene primers within the assay. To quantify the absolute abundance of each unique TCRbeta CDR3 rearrangement, sequence reads were collapsed and filtered. For each sample, productive Simpson clonality was calculated as the square root of Simpson's diversity index over productive rearrangements. This immuneACCESS table, as held by TCRdb, lists in-frame sequences with V and J called but not all clones. Of the missing ones, under half trace to an unresolved V gene in checked studies; the others have no known cause. V and J calls and clone size come straight from that table; D and trimming were deduced from the DNA. The sample table contains 150,000 to 200,000 clones; only one count was recorded for roughly 88% of them. The top ten clones comprise approximately 9.4% of the sample.

As to this clone: Its antigen target is currently unknown. No much larger clonotype is one base removed from it; base qualities were not supplied.

The sequence was collected from a woman older than 75 with acute or convalescent COVID-19. The sequencing input was peripheral blood. This receptor chain uses TRBV7-2 and TRBJ2-2, with a weak D call of TRBD1 (6 bases match). The encoded CDR3 is CASSFDPGAGELFF. At the DNA level, the sequence is TGTGCCAGCAGCTTCGACCCAGGGGCCGGGGAGCTGTTTTTT.